A selection of T cell receptor beta chains follows, all from one sample in a study of blood T cell repertoires in COVID-19. Only in-frame clones appear in the TCRdb table, and some are missing; sequencing was by immunoSEQ multiplex PCR. The data show about 190,000 clones, with approximately 86% seen just once and about 1% held by the top ten. Sequencing was done on a sample of peripheral blood. The receptors stem from a man aged 25-45 years with acute or convalescent COVID-19. CDR3s include the opening cysteine and the closing phenylalanine or tryptophan.

J gene,V gene,CDR3 length,CDR3 protein
TRBJ1-6,TRBV2,13,CASSQENNSPLHF
TRBJ2-1,TRBV7-9,12,CASSYNYNEQFF
TRBJ2-3,TRBV3-1/TRBV3-2,16,CASSRVPGLLTDTQYF
TRBJ1-4,TRBV28,15,CASSFPGTGEGRLFF
TRBJ2-7,TRBV28,14,CASSKQGVYYEQYF
TRBJ2-7,TRBV11-3,15,CASSLESGYSYEQYF
TRBJ2-7,TRBV6-1,17,CASSEEGLAGGAHEQYF
TRBJ1-1,TRBV18,13,CASFTTGEGGAFF
TRBJ2-7,TRBV7-9,13,CASSPDSRYEQYF
TRBJ2-3,TRBV7-9,16,CASSLDRVSPTDTQYF
TRBJ1-2,TRBV6-4,16,CASNPGQGHPNYGYTF
TRBJ2-5,TRBV6-2/TRBV6-3,14,CASSRGTSGETQYF
TRBJ2-1,TRBV6-6,15,CASSLSGGGNNEQFF
TRBJ2-7,TRBV4-1,18,CASSHHAGQGMRVYEQYF
TRBJ2-3,TRBV28,15,CASRRRGAGSDTQYF
TRBJ1-1,TRBV10-3,14,CAISARTENTEAFF
TRBJ1-1,TRBV28,14,CASTMLGGGTEAFF
TRBJ1-1,TRBV6-5,15,CASTIEGARGTEAFF
TRBJ2-5,TRBV5-4,13,CASSSGLGETQYF
TRBJ2-7,TRBV10-2,11,CASSGTYEQYF
TRBJ1-6,TRBV28,18,CASIPSLGTANYNSPLHF
TRBJ2-7,TRBV27,14,CASSARGESYEQYF
TRBJ1-1,TRBV27,15,CASSLGGAGMTEAFF
TRBJ2-2,TRBV7-3,16,CASSLRGRYRTGELFF
TRBJ2-7,TRBV10-3,13,CAIGTSGGYEQYF
TRBJ2-5,TRBV6-1,14,CASRTSGGQETQYF
TRBJ2-1,TRBV27,17,CASLGLAGAFTYNEQFF
TRBJ2-2,TRBV7-9,17,CASSSRPGQTNTGELFF
TRBJ2-7,TRBV28,15,CASSLPQGPPYEQYF
TRBJ1-1,TRBV19,13,CASSISQNTEAFF
TRBJ1-5,TRBV28,12,CASSLKHQPQHF